The 16 T cell receptor beta chains reported below all come from one sample, sequenced in a study of T-cell reconstitution after alpha-beta-depleted transplantation in children. Unique molecular identifiers were incorporated during preparation of the TCRbeta library. TCRdb redid the calling of the PCR reads with MiXCR, one entry per CDR3 protein. The table records more than 150,000 distinct CDR3 sequences, roughly 7.5% of them present only once. The material sequenced was PBMCs from the stem cell graft donor, taken from the stem cell graft. These receptors originate from a human donor who donated a stem cell graft to a child with Wiskott-Aldrich syndrome.

Many counts were recorded for this clonotype. This chain links TRBV20-1 with TRBJ1-6, with a tentative D call TRBD1 (5 bases). Between the trimmed V and J ends, which lost 6 bases and 7 bases, there was a span of 19 bases. This CDR3 spans 15 amino acids. Per the germline V gene, CDR1 is DFQATT and CDR2 is SNEGSKA (reference sequence). CDR3 amino acids: CSATRGSVENSPLHF. The CDR3 DNA reads as TGCAGTGCGACGCGGGGGTCGGTGGAGAATTCACCCCTCCACTTT.

The CDR3 reads CSAREDRATEAFF. CDR3 coding DNA: TGCAGTGCTAGAGAGGACAGGGCGACTGAAGCTTTCTTT. The chain recombines TRBV20-1 with TRBJ1-1, with 8 bases matching TRBD1. J gave up 5 bases and V 0 bases, and 2 bases lay outside the gene matches. The CDR3 has 13 amino acids. Germline CDR1 and CDR2: DFQATT and SNEGSKA (reference sequence).

This clonotype was recorded at least ten times. The chain joins TRBV5-1 to TRBJ2-1; maybe TRBD1 (5 bases). The V gene lost 6 bases and the J gene lost 0 bases, with 7 bases spanning the gap. The germline V gene encodes CDR1 SGHRS and CDR2 YFSETQ. The CDR3 consists of 13 residues. The CDR3 DNA follows: TGCGCCAGCATGCAGGGCTCCTACAATGAGCAGTTCTTC. It translates to CASMQGSYNEQFF. Looking up the rest from reference TRBV5-1 and TRBJ2-1 gives the full variable domain: KAGVTQTPRYLIKTRGQQVTLSCSPISGHRSVSWYQQTPGQGLQFLFEYFSETQRNKGNFPGRFSGRQFSNSRSEMNVSTLELGDSALYLCASMQGSYNEQFFGPGTRLTVL.

The sample holds a few counts of this clonotype. The V gene is TRBV6-5, the J gene TRBJ2-7; either TRBD1 or TRBD2 may fit D (7 bases each). Germline V gene data show CDR1 as MNHEY and CDR2 as SVGAGI. The CDR3 totals 16 residues. Trimming cost V 0 bases and J 2 bases, with 14 bases left between them. CDR3 protein: CASSYSKGRGPYEQYF. The CDR3 region has the DNA TGTGCCAGCAGTTACTCGAAAGGGAGGGGGCCCTACGAGCAGTACTTC.

This clonotype was counted between two and nine times. The rearrangement links TRBV7-2 to TRBJ2-7, with D unclear. V lost 2 bases and J lost 2, with 13 bases in between. The germline gives CDR1 SGHTA, CDR2 FQGNSA. The CDR3 has 15 amino acids. This CDR3 reads CASSLSRGSTYEQYF. The CDR3, as DNA: TGTGCCAGCAGCTTATCGCGAGGCTCGACCTACGAGCAGTACTTC.

This clonotype was counted at least ten times. The chain employs TRBV5-6 and TRBJ2-7; D is ambiguous. Trimming removed 2 bases at V and 3 bases at J, with 6 bases between. Germline V lookup: CDR1 SGHDT, CDR2 YYEEEE. The CDR3 consists of 12 residues. CDR3 sequence reads: CASSLSYYEQYF. CDR3 DNA: TGTGCCAGCAGCTTAAGCTACTACGAGCAGTACTTC.

This clonotype was seen a handful of times. This chain links TRBV6-2 or TRBV6-3 with TRBJ1-2, with D unresolved. The germline CDR1 and CDR2 sequences are MNHEY and SVGEGT. CDR3 size: 14 residues. The V end was cut by 2 bases, the J end by 3 bases, with 10 bases between. CDR3 coding DNA: TGTGCCAGCAGTTACCATACACGACACTATGGCTACACCTTC. Its translation is CASSYHTRHYGYTF.

This clonotype was counted many times. CDR3 nucleotide sequence: TGTGCCAGCAGTTCTAATCGTCAGGGACTAGCCGGCACCTACGAGCAGTACTTC. It is translated as CASSSNRQGLAGTYEQYF. The V gene is TRBV12-3 or TRBV12-4, the J gene TRBJ2-7; TRBD2 agrees at 9 bases. This CDR3 region has 18 residues. The trim removed 4 bases at V and 2 bases at J, leaving 15 bases unmatched.

Only a few counts were recorded for this clonotype. J is TRBJ2-7 and V is TRBV20-1; 9 nucleotides match TRBD2. V dropped 6 bases and J dropped 5; count of bases not matched to a gene: 17. Germline CDR1 and CDR2: DFQATT and SNEGSKA (reference sequence). The CDR3 is made up of 16 amino acids. The CDR3 DNA sequence: TGCAGTGCCCTACCTCCTTTCGGTAGCGGGAGTAACGAGCAGTACTTC. It translates to CSALPPFGSGSNEQYF.

This clonotype was seen at least ten times. The rearrangement joins TRBV11-2 to TRBJ2-4, with TRBD1 matching 8 bases. The germline V gene encodes CDR1 SGHAT and CDR2 FQNNGV. With V trimmed by 4 bases and J by 0 bases, 11 bases remained unmatched. This CDR3 has 18 amino acids. The CDR3 sequence: CASSSEMKQGVAKNIQYF. The CDR3 DNA is TGTGCCAGCAGCTCCGAAATGAAACAGGGGGTAGCCAAAAACATTCAGTACTTC.

This clonotype came up many times. The chain combines TRBV5-1 with TRBJ1-1; D remains unclear. V shed 7 bases and J shed 3 bases, with 16 bases lying between them. This CDR3 has 14 amino acids. CDR1 is SGHRS and CDR2 is YFSETQ in the germline V gene. The CDR3 DNA reads as TGCGCCAGCCTAAGGAATTTGAGGGACACTGAAGCTTTCTTT. Encoded protein: CASLRNLRDTEAFF. Together with reference TRBV5-1 and TRBJ1-1, the CDR3 gives the full variable domain: KAGVTQTPRYLIKTRGQQVTLSCSPISGHRSVSWYQQTPGQGLQFLFEYFSETQRNKGNFPGRFSGRQFSNSRSEMNVSTLELGDSALYLCASLRNLRDTEAFFGQGTRLTVV.

The chain combines TRBV5-1 with TRBJ2-3; D gene unclear. Per germline, CDR1 SGHRS and CDR2 YFSETQ. This CDR3 is built from 14 residues. V was trimmed by 3 bases and J by 2 bases, leaving 10 bases between them. DNA for the CDR3: TGCGCCAGCAGCTCCCGGACGGCCACAGATACGCAGTATTTT. Amino acids: CASSSRTATDTQYF.

This clonotype occurred a few times. This chain uses TRBV12-3 or TRBV12-4 with TRBJ1-6; D gene ambiguous. The CDR3 is 16 amino acids. V was clipped by 3 bases and J by 8 bases, with 17 bases between them. The CDR3: CASSFFPGPLDSPLHF. The CDR3 DNA follows: TGTGCCAGCAGTTTCTTTCCGGGCCCCTTGGATTCACCCCTCCACTTT.

This clonotype was counted many times. The J gene is TRBJ2-5, the V gene TRBV10-3, with 8 bases fitting TRBD1. The CDR3 has 15 amino acids. CDR1 and CDR2 (germline): ENHRY, SYGVKD. Germline trimming cut 2 bases from V and 1 base from J; bases unmatched to any gene: 3. CDR3 nucleotides: TGTGCCATCAGTGAGCTACAGGGGGTCCAAGAGACCCAGTACTTC. Encoded protein: CAISELQGVQETQYF.

This clonotype was detected many times. The V call is TRBV28, the J call TRBJ1-1, with no clear D. From germline, CDR1 is MDHEN and CDR2 SYDVKM. The V and J ends lost 7 bases and 2 bases respectively, with 8 bases between them. The CDR3 contains 12 residues. DNA for the CDR3: TGTGCCAGCACTGAAATAAACACTGAAGCTTTCTTT. It specifies CASTEINTEAFF.

This clonotype was counted many times. This rearrangement joins TRBV5-1 to TRBJ1-1; 8 bases agree with TRBD1. Trimming cost V 4 bases and J 4 bases; bases outside gene matches: 9. Germline values: CDR1 SGHRS, CDR2 YFSETQ. The CDR3 length is 15 residues. The CDR3 region has the DNA TGCGCCAGCAGCCACCCGGACAGGGCCGGCACTGAAGCTTTCTTT. This gives the protein CASSHPDRAGTEAFF.